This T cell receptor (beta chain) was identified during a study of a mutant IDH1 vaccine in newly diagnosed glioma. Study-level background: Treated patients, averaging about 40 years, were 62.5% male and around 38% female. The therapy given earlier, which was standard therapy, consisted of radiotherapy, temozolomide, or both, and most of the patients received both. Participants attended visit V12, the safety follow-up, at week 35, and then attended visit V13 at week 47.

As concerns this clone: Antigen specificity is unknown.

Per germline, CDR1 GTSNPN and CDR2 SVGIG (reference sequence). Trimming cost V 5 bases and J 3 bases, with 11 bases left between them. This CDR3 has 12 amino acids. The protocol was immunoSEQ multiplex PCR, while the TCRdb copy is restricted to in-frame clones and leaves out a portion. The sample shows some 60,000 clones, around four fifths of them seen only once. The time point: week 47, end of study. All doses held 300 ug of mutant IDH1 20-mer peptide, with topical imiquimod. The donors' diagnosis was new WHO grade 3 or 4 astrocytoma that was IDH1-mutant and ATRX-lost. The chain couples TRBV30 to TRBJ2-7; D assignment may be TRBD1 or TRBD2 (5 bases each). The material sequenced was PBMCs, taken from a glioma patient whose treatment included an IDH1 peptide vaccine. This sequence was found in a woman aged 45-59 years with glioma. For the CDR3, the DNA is TGTGCCTGGGGGGACCGGCACTACGAGCAGTACTTC. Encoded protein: CAWGDRHYEQYF.